This entry is about one TCR beta chain. It lacks a known antigen. It has no much larger one-base neighbor in the sample; base qualities were not kept. This sample is part of a study of OX40 agonist ivuxolimab in advanced cancers. A note on the overall study: Ivuxolimab was an agonistic, fully human IgG2 monoclonal antibody directed against OX40 (CD134), a costimulatory receptor. Intravenous ivuxolimab was administered to patients every 2 weeks at six dose levels: 0.01, 0.1, 0.3, 1.5, 3 and 10 mg/kg. Of the approximately 50 patients in dose escalation, some 20 had hepatocellular carcinoma, approximately 15 had melanoma, 9 had renal cell carcinoma and 9 had head and neck cancer. In the dose-escalation cohort, 70% to 85% of patients were male, and the mean age was roughly 60 years, with a range of about 23 to 80. Patients were allowed to have had prior anti-PD-1, anti-PD-L1 or anti-CTLA-4 therapy, and more than 35% of the dose-escalation patients had been treated with checkpoint inhibitors. Three dose-escalation patients achieved partial responses, one with hepatocellular carcinoma and two with cutaneous melanoma. The point of sequencing TCRbeta in the periphery was to test whether ivuxolimab changed TCR sequence diversity and drove clonal T-cell expansion. The paper reports the monotherapy dose-escalation portion (N of about 50 patients) of the phase I ivuxolimab trial. The investigation overall reported the following: Which antigens the clonally expanded peripheral T cells were specific for was not determined. In partial responders in the 0.1-3.0 mg/kg groups, normalized peripheral clonal expansion was found to be among the lowest, especially among CD8+ T cells. Clonal expansion of both CD4+ and CD8+ blood T cells was observed from baseline to week 6 at doses 0.1 to 3.0 mg/kg. After ivuxolimab, more expanded clones were found on average in CD8+ T cells than in CD4+ T cells. Low levels of normalized T-cell clonal expansion were also seen in some nonresponding patients.

Patients with a history of autoimmune disease or receiving systemic immunosuppression were excluded from the trial. Peripheral blood for TCR sequencing was drawn from every dose cohort at baseline, at cycle 4 day 1 and at cycle 7 day 1. Samples were obtained from an open-label, multicenter, first-in-human phase I dose-escalation trial of ivuxolimab. Adults with locally advanced or metastatic melanoma, renal cell carcinoma, hepatocellular carcinoma or head and neck squamous cell carcinoma were enrolled in the trial. Before TCR sequencing, CD4+ T cells and CD8+ T cells were sorted from peripheral blood as separate populations. Genomic DNA was extracted from sorted cells for sequencing of the TCRbeta CDR3 region. TCRbeta CDR3 regions were sequenced using the immunoSEQ Assay. TCRdb carries this immuneACCESS record with in-frame sequences only. Its versions omit some clonotypes, under half of them owing to an unresolved V gene in the studies checked, with the rest unexplained. The sample yields tens of thousands of clones; more than 75% were counted once. The leading ten clones occupy about 1.7% of the sample.

The receptor comes from an adult with an advanced solid tumor such as melanoma, head and neck, liver or kidney cancer. Source: CD4+ or CD8+ T cells sorted from blood, taken in a trial of the OX40 agonist ivuxolimab.

The encoded CDR3 is CASSANNGNEQYF. The DNA sequence reads TGTGCCAGCAGTGCCAATAACGGGAACGAGCAGTACTTC. The chain employs TRBV6-1 and TRBJ2-7; matching of 5 bases hints at TRBD2 as the D gene. The CDR3 starts with the cysteine, ends with the phenylalanine, and has 13 residues. Only the CDR3 portion is preserved as DNA: 39 bases, with reading frame beginning at the first base. Cut back by 4 bases and 5 bases, the V and J ends lie 12 bases apart. In the germline V gene, CDR1 corresponds to MNHNS and CDR2 to SASEGT.